These 21 T cell receptor beta chains came from one sample sequenced in a study of blood T cell repertoires in COVID-19. Only in-frame clones appear in the TCRdb table, and some are missing; sequencing was by immunoSEQ multiplex PCR. The table has 50,000 to 65,000 clones, 89% seen once. The sequenced sample was peripheral blood. The receptors originated from a man in his fifties or sixties with active COVID-19.

In this sample, this clone turned up once. The chain couples TRBV7-2 to TRBJ2-5; TRBD2 matches 11 bases. The CDR3 totals 15 residues. After removal of 1 base from V and 6 bases from J, the junction contained 4 bases not matched to a gene. Germline-derived CDR1 and CDR2 are SGHTA and FQGNSA. The CDR3 loop reads CASSLETSGIKTQYF. The CDR3 bases are TGTGCCAGCAGCTTAGAGACTAGCGGGATAAAGACCCAGTACTTC.

The chain recombines TRBV7-2 with TRBJ2-3; 8 positions match TRBD2. Germline loops: CDR1 SGHTA, CDR2 FQGNSA. Germline trimming cut 5 bases from V and 4 bases from J; bases unmatched to any gene: 8. CDR3 length equals 15 residues. CDR3 nucleotide sequence: TGTGCCAGCAGCGGTGAGCGGGAGTCCGCAGATACGCAGTATTTT. It translates to CASSGERESADTQYF.

J is TRBJ2-1 and V is TRBV29-1, with 9 nucleotides matching TRBD2. In germline, CDR1 is SQVTM, CDR2 ANQGSEA. The CDR3 sequence is 16 residues long. Trimming cost V 6 bases and J 10 bases; bases outside gene matches: 19. The CDR3 reads CSVKPPIAGEVGEQFF. Written as DNA, the CDR3 is TGCAGCGTGAAACCCCCAATAGCGGGAGAGGTTGGGGAGCAGTTCTTC.

This chain links TRBV10-1 with TRBJ2-7, with D uncertain. The CDR3 covers 11 residues. The germline V gene encodes CDR1 WNHNN and CDR2 SYGVQD (reference sequence). The germline V and J ends were trimmed by 6 bases and 1 base, with 4 bases remaining between them. The CDR3 sequence is CASRQSYEQYF. CDR3 DNA sequence: TGCGCCAGCAGACAGTCCTACGAGCAGTACTTC.

The chain joins TRBV24-1 to TRBJ1-5; TRBD1 matches at 7 bases. V dropped 6 bases and J dropped 0; count of bases not matched to a gene: 7. Germline CDR1 reads KGHDR; CDR2 reads SFDVKD. This CDR3 has 16 amino acids. CDR3 in DNA: TGTGCCACCAGTCCGGGGACAGCTTATAGCAATCAGCCCCAGCATTTT. This codes for CATSPGTAYSNQPQHF.

This clone was found once. The rearrangement links TRBV5-1 to TRBJ2-7; TRBD1 agrees at 10 bases. Germline V lookup: CDR1 SGHRS, CDR2 YFSETQ. The trim removed 0 bases at V and 5 bases at J, leaving 2 bases unmatched. This CDR3 has 14 amino acids. CDR3 in amino acids: CASSLGTGGNEQYF. DNA for the CDR3: TGCGCCAGCAGCTTGGGGACAGGGGGTAACGAGCAGTACTTC.

This chain connects TRBV19 to TRBJ2-3; 9 nucleotides agree with TRBD1. The CDR3 spans 15 residues. The V gene end was trimmed by 6 bases and the J gene end by 3 bases; junction bases not matched to a gene: 7. Germline CDR1 reads LNHDA; CDR2 reads SQIVND (reference sequence). In DNA form, the CDR3 reads TGTGCCAGTAGCCCGGGACAGGGAGATACAGATACGCAGTATTTT. The encoded protein is CASSPGQGDTDTQYF.

The chain joins TRBV27 to TRBJ2-2, with 7 bases aligning to TRBD1. With V trimmed by 3 bases and J by 3 bases, 7 bases remained unmatched. Germline V gene lookup returns CDR1 MNHEY and CDR2 SMNVEV (reference sequence). CDR3 length equals 16 residues. The DNA for the CDR3 is TGTGCCAGCAGTTTCCCAGGGGGATTGGACACCGGGGAGCTGTTTTTT. Translated, it gives CASSFPGGLDTGELFF.

This clone has only one observation. V gene TRBV7-2 combines with J gene TRBJ1-4; 8 bases agree with TRBD1. Per germline, CDR1 SGHTA and CDR2 FQGNSA. V shed 4 bases and J 8 bases; nucleotides not matched to a gene: 6. This CDR3 has 14 residues. The CDR3 reads CASSSGQGVEKLFF. The DNA of the CDR3 is TGTGCCAGCAGCTCCGGACAGGGTGTCGAAAAACTGTTTTTT.

V usage is TRBV5-5 and J usage is TRBJ1-1; D gene uncertain. The CDR3 covers 19 residues. The germline gives CDR1 SGHKS, CDR2 YYEKEE (reference sequence). Trimming removed 0 bases at V and 2 bases at J, with 23 bases between. The CDR3 DNA is TGTGCCAGCAGCTTGGATATCCGTGTTCGGCGGCGGATAAACACTGAAGCTTTCTTT. It yields the protein CASSLDIRVRRRINTEAFF. Full variable domain (outside the CDR3, taken from reference TRBV5-5 and TRBJ1-1): DAGVTQSPTHLIKTRGQQVTLRCSPISGHKSVSWYQQVLGQGPQFIFQYYEKEERGRGNFPDRFSARQFPNYSSELNVNALLLGDSALYLCASSLDIRVRRRINTEAFFGQGTRLTVV.

V gene TRBV5-4 combines with J gene TRBJ2-7; D is ambiguous. Germline V gives CDR1 SGHNT, CDR2 YYREEE (reference sequence). This CDR3 is 15 amino acids long. The V end lost 3 bases, the J end lost 0 bases, and 13 bases lay between the germline ends. The DNA for the CDR3 is TGTGCCAGCAGCTCTGCGTCCCTCCGCTCCTACGAGCAGTACTTC. Its translation: CASSSASLRSYEQYF.

CDR3 nucleotide sequence: TGTGCCAGCAGAACAGGGTCATACAAGGGTGGCTACACCTTC. It encodes CASRTGSYKGGYTF. V gene TRBV6-5 combines with J gene TRBJ1-2, with TRBD1 as a possible D gene (6 bases). In germline, CDR1 is MNHEY, CDR2 SVGAGI. Trimming took 6 bases from V and 7 from J, leaving 18 bases between them. The CDR3 length is 14 residues.

The chain links TRBV19 to TRBJ2-4; D gene ambiguous. The V gene lost 4 bases and the J gene lost 0 bases, with 10 bases spanning the gap. CDR3 length: 15 residues. The germline gives CDR1 LNHDA, CDR2 SQIVND (reference sequence). The CDR3 reads CASSSGVLAKNIQYF. In nucleotides, the CDR3 is TGTGCCAGTAGTAGCGGAGTGCTAGCCAAAAACATTCAGTACTTC.

The gene calls are TRBV27 and TRBJ2-1, with 7 positions matching TRBD2. The CDR3 spans 14 residues. From germline, CDR1 is MNHEY and CDR2 SMNVEV (reference sequence). Germline trimming cut 5 bases from V and 5 bases from J; bases unmatched to any gene: 6. The CDR3 DNA follows: TGTGCCAGCAGTGCCGAGCGGGGAGACAATGAGCAGTTCTTC. It encodes CASSAERGDNEQFF.

This chain uses TRBV29-1 with TRBJ2-7, with D possibly matching TRBD2 (7 bases). Germline CDR1 and CDR2: SQVTM and ANQGSEA. Deletions cut 5 bases from V and 3 bases from J, with 14 bases between. The CDR3 extends over 13 amino acids. The chain's CDR3 is CSVSGGGIYEQYF. Here the CDR3 DNA reads TGCAGCGTTTCGGGGGGCGGGATCTACGAGCAGTACTTC.

The V and J genes are TRBV2 and TRBJ2-7; 8 nucleotides align to TRBD2. Trimming cost V 3 bases and J 3 bases; bases outside gene matches: 4. Germline assignment: CDR1 SNHLY and CDR2 FYNNEI. The CDR3 length is 14 residues. The DNA of the CDR3 is TGTGCCAGCAGTGATGCGGGGGGCGGCTACGAGCAGTACTTC. Its protein is CASSDAGGGYEQYF.

This clone appeared a single time. The CDR3 protein is CASSLPTKARDTQYF. The CDR3, as DNA: TGTGCCAGCAGCTTACCTACCAAGGCGAGGGATACGCAGTATTTT. The rearrangement uses TRBV7-9 and TRBJ2-3; D call uncertain. V lost 2 bases and J lost 6, with 15 bases in between. This CDR3 region has 15 residues. CDR1 is SEHNR and CDR2 is FQNEAQ in the germline V gene (reference sequence).

The V and J genes are TRBV5-6 and TRBJ1-2; TRBD1 matches 8 bases. The ends lost 2 bases at V and 4 bases at J; junction bases unmatched: 4. Per germline, CDR1 SGHDT and CDR2 YYEEEE. The CDR3 consists of 14 residues. The CDR3 loop is CASSFQGAGYGYTF. The CDR3 coding sequence is TGTGCCAGCAGCTTTCAGGGGGCAGGCTATGGCTACACCTTC.

The CDR3 coding sequence is TGCAGTGCTAGTTTTGCGGGAGGCACCGGGGAGCTGTTTTTT. As protein: CSASFAGGTGELFF. The genes are TRBV20-1 and TRBJ2-2; TRBD2 aligns across 8 bases. J gave up 4 bases and V 3 bases, and 4 bases lay outside the gene matches. The CDR3 is 14 residues long. Germline assignment: CDR1 DFQATT and CDR2 SNEGSKA (reference sequence).

This clone was found once. This chain uses TRBV28 with TRBJ1-5; weak D call: TRBD1 (6 bases). The CDR3 runs to 12 residues. CDR1 is MDHEN and CDR2 is SYDVKM in the germline V gene. The V end lost 6 bases, the J end lost 11 bases, and 14 bases lay between the germline ends. The CDR3 DNA follows: TGTGCCAGCAGGACGGCCCAGGGGTCCCAGCATTTT. Translation: CASRTAQGSQHF.

The CDR3 coding sequence is TGTGCCAGCAGTCGGGGACTAGCGCCTACCCACGACCTCTACGAGCAGTACTTC. Residues: CASSRGLAPTHDLYEQYF. The rearrangement uses TRBV7-3 and TRBJ2-7; 10 bases agree with TRBD2. Unmatched junction bases numbered 17, after V lost 6 bases and J lost 3 bases. CDR1 and CDR2 (germline): SGHTA, FQGTGA. CDR3 length equals 18 residues.